This entry describes one TCR beta chain. The clone's antigen remains unknown. Base qualities were left out, and no much larger clone turns up one base away. This record comes from a study of OX40 agonist ivuxolimab in advanced cancers. Study-level background: Ivuxolimab, which targeted the costimulatory receptor OX40 (CD134), was an agonistic, fully human IgG2 monoclonal antibody. Intravenous ivuxolimab was administered to patients every 2 weeks at six dose levels: 0.01, 0.1, 0.3, 1.5, 3 and 10 mg/kg. Among the approximately 54 dose-escalation patients, around 19 had hepatocellular carcinoma, 15 or so melanoma, 9 renal cell carcinoma and 9 head and neck cancer. In the dose-escalation cohort, 82.7% of patients were male, and the mean age was approximately 60 years, with a range of roughly 20 to 85. Patients were allowed to have had prior anti-PD-1, anti-PD-L1 or anti-CTLA-4 therapy, and approximately 40% of the dose-escalation patients had previously received checkpoint inhibitors. Three dose-escalation patients achieved partial responses, one with hepatocellular carcinoma and two with cutaneous melanoma. The purpose of peripheral TCRbeta sequencing was to test whether ivuxolimab changed TCR sequence diversity and led to clonal T-cell expansion. The paper reports the monotherapy dose-escalation portion (N of about 50 patients) of the phase I ivuxolimab trial. Points the paper makes about the study in general: At doses from 0.1 to 3.0 mg/kg, clonal expansion was seen in both CD4+ and CD8+ blood T cells between baseline and week 6. Which antigens the clonally expanded peripheral T cells were specific for was not determined. After ivuxolimab, more expanded clones were found on average in CD8+ T cells than in CD4+ T cells. Low levels of normalized T-cell clonal expansion were also seen in some nonresponding patients. Partial responders in the 0.1-3.0 mg/kg groups had among the lowest normalized peripheral clonal expansion, especially among CD8+ T cells.

For sequencing of the TCRbeta CDR3 region, genomic DNA was extracted from the sorted cells. The immunoSEQ Assay was used for sequencing of TCRbeta CDR3 regions. The clones in this table, taken by TCRdb from immuneACCESS, are in-frame only. Not every clone is retained; where verified, under half of the shortfall comes from an unresolved V gene, and the cause of the rest is unknown. Recorded for this sample are roughly 81,000 clones; more than 75% of them occurred a single time. Approximately 0.47% of the sample goes to the ten largest clones. The trial excluded patients who had a history of autoimmune disease or were on systemic immunosuppression. Peripheral blood for TCR sequencing was collected from all dose cohorts at baseline, on cycle 4 day 1, and on cycle 7 day 1. The samples were drawn from a first-in-human, open-label, multicenter phase I dose-escalation trial of ivuxolimab. Adults with locally advanced or metastatic melanoma, renal cell carcinoma, hepatocellular carcinoma or head and neck squamous cell carcinoma were enrolled in the trial. Before TCR sequencing, CD4+ and CD8+ T cells were separately sorted from peripheral blood.

Here the sequenced sample was CD4+ or CD8+ T cells sorted from blood, taken in a trial of the OX40 agonist ivuxolimab. This clonotype was obtained from an adult with an advanced solid tumor such as melanoma, head and neck, liver or kidney cancer.

Read as DNA, the sequence is TGTGCCAGCCGTGGACTAGCCTACAATGAGCAGTTCTTC. Translated, it gives CASRGLAYNEQFF. This receptor chain uses TRBV25-1 and TRBJ2-1; 7 central nucleotides agree with TRBD2. Compared with germline, V lacks 8 bases and J lacks 2 bases; bases without a gene match: 3. The CDR3 has 13 amino acids, counting the end cysteine and phenylalanine. CDR3 DNA only is kept here, 39 bases in frame from base 1. The germline V gene specifies MGHDK as CDR1 and SYGVNS as CDR2.